This TCR beta chain was found in a study of cytomegalovirus exposure and HLA in healthy donors. Germline values: CDR1 PRHDT, CDR2 FYEKMQ (reference sequence). This CDR3 spans 14 amino acids. PCR amplification relied on 60 Vbeta primers (plus 13 Jbeta primers). The data were produced by immunoSEQ multiplex PCR, yet TCRdb's version contains in-frame clones alone and is incomplete. The sample records about 160,000 clones, roughly 77% being singletons. This rearrangement joins TRBV13 to TRBJ2-5; TRBD1 aligns across 8 bases. The J call may be incorrect, as the DNA end agrees better with TRBJ2-7. Sequencing was performed on PBMCs. This TCR was recovered from a man aged 45 to 65 in good health and CMV-seropositive. The CDR3 protein is CASSLGTGVHEQYF. The CDR3 bases are TGTGCCAGCAGCTTAGGGACAGGGGTCCACGAGCAGTACTTC.